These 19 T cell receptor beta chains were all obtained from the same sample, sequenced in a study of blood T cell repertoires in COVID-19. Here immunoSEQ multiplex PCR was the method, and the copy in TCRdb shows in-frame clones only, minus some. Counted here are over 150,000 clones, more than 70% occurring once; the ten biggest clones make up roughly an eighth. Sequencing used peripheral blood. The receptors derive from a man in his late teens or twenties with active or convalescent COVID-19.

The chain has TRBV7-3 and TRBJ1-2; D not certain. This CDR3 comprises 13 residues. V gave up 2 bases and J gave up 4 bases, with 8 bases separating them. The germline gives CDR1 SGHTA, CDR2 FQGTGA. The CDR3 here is CASSLPGFYGYTF. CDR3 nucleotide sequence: TGTGCCAGCAGCTTACCGGGGTTCTATGGCTACACCTTC.

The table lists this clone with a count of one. The CDR3 here is CASSLIRGSDSPLHF. CDR3 sequence (DNA): TGTGCCAGCAGTTTAATCCGGGGGTCCGATTCACCCCTCCACTTT. The gene calls are TRBV28 and TRBJ1-6; a possible D gene is TRBD1 (5 bases). In germline, CDR1 is MDHEN, CDR2 SYDVKM. V lost 2 bases, J lost 8 bases, and 13 bases lay in between. This CDR3 has 15 residues.

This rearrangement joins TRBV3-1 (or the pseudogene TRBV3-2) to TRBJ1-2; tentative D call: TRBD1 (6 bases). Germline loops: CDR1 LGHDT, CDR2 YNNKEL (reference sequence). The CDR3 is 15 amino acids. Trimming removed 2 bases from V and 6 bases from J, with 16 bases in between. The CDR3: CASSQNSDSAHGYTF. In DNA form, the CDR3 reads TGTGCCAGCAGCCAAAACTCGGACAGCGCGCATGGCTACACCTTC.

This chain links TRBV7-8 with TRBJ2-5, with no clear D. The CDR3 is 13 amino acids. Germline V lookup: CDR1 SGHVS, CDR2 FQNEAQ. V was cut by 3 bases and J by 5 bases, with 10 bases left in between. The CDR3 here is CASSFGRRETQYF. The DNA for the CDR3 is TGTGCCAGCAGCTTCGGTAGGCGGGAGACCCAGTACTTC. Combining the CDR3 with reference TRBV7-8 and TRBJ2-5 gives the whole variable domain GAGVSQSPRYKVAKRGQDVALRCDPISGHVSLFWYQQALGQGPEFLTYFQNEAQLDKSGLPSDRFFAERPEGSVSTLKIQRTQQEDSAVYLCASSFGRRETQYFGPGTRLLVL.

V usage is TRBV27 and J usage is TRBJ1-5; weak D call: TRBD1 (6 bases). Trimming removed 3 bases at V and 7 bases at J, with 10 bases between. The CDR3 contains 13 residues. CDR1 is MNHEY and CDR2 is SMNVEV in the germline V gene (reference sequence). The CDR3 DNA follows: TGTGCCAGCAGTTTCCAGGGGAAACAGCCCCAGCATTTT. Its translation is CASSFQGKQPQHF.

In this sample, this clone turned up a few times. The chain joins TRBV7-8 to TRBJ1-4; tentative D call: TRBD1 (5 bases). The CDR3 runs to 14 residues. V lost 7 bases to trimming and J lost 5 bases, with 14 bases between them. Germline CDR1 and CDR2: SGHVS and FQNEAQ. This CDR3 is CASNLGGRNEKLFF. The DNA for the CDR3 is TGTGCCAGCAACCTGGGGGGTCGAAATGAAAAACTGTTTTTT.

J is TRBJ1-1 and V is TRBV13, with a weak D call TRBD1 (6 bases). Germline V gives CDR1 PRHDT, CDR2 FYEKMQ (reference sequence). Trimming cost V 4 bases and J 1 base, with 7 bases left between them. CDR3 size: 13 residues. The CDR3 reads CASSSQGNTEAFF. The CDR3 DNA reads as TGTGCCAGCAGCTCACAGGGGAACACTGAAGCTTTCTTT.

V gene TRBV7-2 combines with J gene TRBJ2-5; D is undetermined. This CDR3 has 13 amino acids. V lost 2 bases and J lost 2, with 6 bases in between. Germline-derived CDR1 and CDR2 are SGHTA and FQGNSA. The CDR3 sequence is CASSLMRQETQYF. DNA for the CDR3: TGTGCCAGCAGCTTAATGCGTCAAGAGACCCAGTACTTC.

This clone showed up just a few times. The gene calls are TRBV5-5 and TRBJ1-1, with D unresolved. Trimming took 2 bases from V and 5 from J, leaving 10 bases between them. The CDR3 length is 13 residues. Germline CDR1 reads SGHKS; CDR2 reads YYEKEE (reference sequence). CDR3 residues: CASSLGTGTEAFF. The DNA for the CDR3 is TGTGCCAGCAGCTTAGGAACGGGGACTGAAGCTTTCTTT.

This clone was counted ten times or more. The chain's CDR3 is CASSYLAGGIEETQYF. The DNA for the CDR3 is TGTGCCAGCAGTTACCTAGCGGGAGGTATAGAAGAGACCCAGTACTTC. The V gene is TRBV6-2 or TRBV6-3, the J gene TRBJ2-5, with TRBD2 matching 11 bases. CDR3 size: 16 residues. In germline, CDR1 is MNHEY, CDR2 SVGEGT. The V segment lost 2 bases and the J segment 3 bases; nucleotides outside the gene matches: 5.

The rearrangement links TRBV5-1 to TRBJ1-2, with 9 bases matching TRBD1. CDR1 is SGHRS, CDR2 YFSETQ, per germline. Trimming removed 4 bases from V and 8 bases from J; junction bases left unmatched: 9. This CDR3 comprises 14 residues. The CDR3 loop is CASSLDRGRSGYTF. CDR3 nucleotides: TGCGCCAGCAGCCTGGACAGGGGCCGCTCGGGCTACACCTTC.

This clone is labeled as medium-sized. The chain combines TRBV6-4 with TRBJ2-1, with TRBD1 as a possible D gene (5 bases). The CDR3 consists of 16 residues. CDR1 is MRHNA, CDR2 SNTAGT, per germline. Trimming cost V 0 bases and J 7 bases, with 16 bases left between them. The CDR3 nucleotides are TGTGCCAGCAGTGACTCTGGCAGGGCGTCAATAAATGAGCAGTTCTTC. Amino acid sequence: CASSDSGRASINEQFF.

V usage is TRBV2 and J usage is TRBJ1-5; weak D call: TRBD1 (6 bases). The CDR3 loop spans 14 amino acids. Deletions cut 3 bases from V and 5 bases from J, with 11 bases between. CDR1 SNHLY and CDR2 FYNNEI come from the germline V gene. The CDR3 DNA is TGTGCCAGCAGTGAGACAGGAGGTTATCAGCCCCAGCATTTT. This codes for CASSETGGYQPQHF.

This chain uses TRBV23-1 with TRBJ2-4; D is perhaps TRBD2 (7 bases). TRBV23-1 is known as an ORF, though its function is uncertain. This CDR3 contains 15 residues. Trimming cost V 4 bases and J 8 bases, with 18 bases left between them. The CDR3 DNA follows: TGCGCCAGCAGTCCAGTTGGGGGGGCAGGTTACATTCAGTACTTC. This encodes CASSPVGGAGYIQYF.

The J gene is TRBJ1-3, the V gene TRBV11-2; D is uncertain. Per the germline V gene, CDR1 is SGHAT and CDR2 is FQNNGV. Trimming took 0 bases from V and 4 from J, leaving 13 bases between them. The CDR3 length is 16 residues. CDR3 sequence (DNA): TGTGCCAGCAGCTTAGACCTGGGATCGGGAGGAAACACCATATATTTT. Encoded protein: CASSLDLGSGGNTIYF.

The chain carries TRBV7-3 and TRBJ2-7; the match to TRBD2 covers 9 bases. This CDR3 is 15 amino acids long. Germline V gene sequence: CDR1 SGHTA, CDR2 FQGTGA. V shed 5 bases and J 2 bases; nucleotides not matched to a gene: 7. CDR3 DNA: TGTGCCAGCAGCGAAGACTCTAGCGGGGCCTACGAGCAGTACTTC. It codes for CASSEDSSGAYEQYF.

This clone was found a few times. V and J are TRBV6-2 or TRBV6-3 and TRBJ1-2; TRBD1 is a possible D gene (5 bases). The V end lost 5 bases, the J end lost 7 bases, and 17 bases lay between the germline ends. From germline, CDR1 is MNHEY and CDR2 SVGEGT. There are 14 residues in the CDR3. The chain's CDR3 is CASSQQVTPRGYTF. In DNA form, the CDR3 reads TGTGCCAGCAGTCAACAGGTAACCCCCCGTGGCTACACCTTC.

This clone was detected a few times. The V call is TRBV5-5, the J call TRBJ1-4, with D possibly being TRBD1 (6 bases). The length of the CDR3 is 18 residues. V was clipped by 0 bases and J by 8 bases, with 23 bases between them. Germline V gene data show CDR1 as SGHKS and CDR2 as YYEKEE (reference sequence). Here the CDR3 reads CASSLGAGAARRGEKLFF. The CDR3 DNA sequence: TGTGCCAGCAGCTTGGGAGCAGGGGCCGCGAGAAGGGGGGAAAAACTGTTTTTT.

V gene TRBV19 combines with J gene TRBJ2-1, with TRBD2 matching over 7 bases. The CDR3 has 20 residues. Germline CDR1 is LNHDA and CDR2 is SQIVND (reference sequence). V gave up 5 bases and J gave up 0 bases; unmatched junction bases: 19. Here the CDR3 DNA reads TGTGCCAGTAGTTCCCACTCCACTAGCGTCTATACCACCTCCTACAATGAGCAGTTCTTC. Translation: CASSSHSTSVYTTSYNEQFF.